This TCR beta chain was recorded in a study of blood T cell repertoires in COVID-19. This CDR3 is built from 12 residues. CDR1 SGHTA and CDR2 FQGNSA come from the germline V gene. The V end was cut by 6 bases, the J end by 6 bases, with 12 bases between. Per the original data handling: Amplification with reference gene primers provided the estimates of nucleated cell counts. Assay used: immunoSEQ multiplex PCR; TCRdb lists only in-frame clones, some missing. Clone size and the V and J calls come from that table; the DNA yielded D and trimming. In the table there are around 180,000 clones, about 83% of which are singletons.

The chain joins TRBV7-2 to TRBJ2-7; D might be TRBD1 (7 bases). Source material: peripheral blood. This clonotype was sampled from a person aged 65-85 years with COVID-19, enrolled during active disease. DNA of the CDR3: TGTGCCAGCAGAACCCAGGGGGGCGAGCAGTACTTC. Translation gives CASRTQGGEQYF. The variable domain in full, completed from reference TRBV7-2 and TRBJ2-7, reads GAGVSQSPSNKVTEKGKDVELRCDPISGHTALYWYRQSLGQGLEFLIYFQGNSAPDKSGLPSDRFSAERTGGSVSTLTIQRTQQEDSAVYLCASRTQGGEQYFGPGTRLTVT.